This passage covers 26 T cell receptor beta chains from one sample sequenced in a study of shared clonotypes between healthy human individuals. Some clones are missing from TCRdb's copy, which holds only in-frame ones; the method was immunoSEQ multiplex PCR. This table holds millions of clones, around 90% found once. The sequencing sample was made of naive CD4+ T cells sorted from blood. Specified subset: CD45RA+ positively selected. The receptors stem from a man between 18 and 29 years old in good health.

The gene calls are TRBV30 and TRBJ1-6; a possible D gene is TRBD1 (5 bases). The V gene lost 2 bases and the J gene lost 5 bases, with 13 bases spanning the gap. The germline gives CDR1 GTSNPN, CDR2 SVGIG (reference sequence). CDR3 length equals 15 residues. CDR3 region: CAWSSGQGNNSPLHF. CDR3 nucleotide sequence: TGTGCCTGGAGTTCGGGGCAAGGGAATAATTCACCCCTCCACTTT.

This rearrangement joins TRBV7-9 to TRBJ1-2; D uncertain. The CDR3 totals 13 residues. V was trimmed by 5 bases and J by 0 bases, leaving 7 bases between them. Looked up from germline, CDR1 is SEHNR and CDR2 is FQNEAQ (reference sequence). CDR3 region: CASSRTSNYGYTF. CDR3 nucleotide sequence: TGTGCCAGCAGCCGGACGTCTAACTATGGCTACACCTTC. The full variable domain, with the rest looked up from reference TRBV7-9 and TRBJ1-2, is DTGVSQNPRHKITKRGQNVTFRCDPISEHNRLYWYRQTLGQGPEFLTYFQNEAQLEKSRLLSDRFSAERPKGSFSTLEIQRTEQGDSAMYLCASSRTSNYGYTFGSGTRLTVV.

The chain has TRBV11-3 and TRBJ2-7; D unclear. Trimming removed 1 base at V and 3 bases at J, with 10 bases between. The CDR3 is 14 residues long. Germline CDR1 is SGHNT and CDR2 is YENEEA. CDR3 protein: CASSLGANGYEQYF. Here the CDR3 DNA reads TGTGCCAGCAGCTTAGGGGCGAATGGCTACGAGCAGTACTTC. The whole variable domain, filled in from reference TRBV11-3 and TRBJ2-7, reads EAGVVQSPRYKIIEKKQPVAFWCNPISGHNTLYWYLQNLGQGPELLIRYENEEAVDDSQLPKDRFSAERLKGVDSTLKIQPAELGDSAVYLCASSLGANGYEQYFGPGTRLTVT.

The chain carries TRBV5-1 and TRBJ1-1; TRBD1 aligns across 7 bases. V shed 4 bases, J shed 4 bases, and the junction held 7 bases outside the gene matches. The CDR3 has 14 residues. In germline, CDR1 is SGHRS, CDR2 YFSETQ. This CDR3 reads CASSVTAGGTEAFF. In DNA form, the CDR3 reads TGCGCCAGCAGCGTGACGGCAGGGGGCACTGAAGCTTTCTTT.

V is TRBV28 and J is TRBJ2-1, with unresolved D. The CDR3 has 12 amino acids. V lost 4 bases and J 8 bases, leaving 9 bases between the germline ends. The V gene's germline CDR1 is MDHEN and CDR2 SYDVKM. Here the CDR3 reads CASSSWTDEQFF. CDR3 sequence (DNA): TGTGCCAGCAGTTCGTGGACGGATGAGCAGTTCTTC.

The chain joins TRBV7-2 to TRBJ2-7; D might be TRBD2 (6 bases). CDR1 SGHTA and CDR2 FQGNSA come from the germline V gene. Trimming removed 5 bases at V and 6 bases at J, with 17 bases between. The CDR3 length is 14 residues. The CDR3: CASSVMLLAGEQYF. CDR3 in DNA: TGTGCCAGCAGCGTTATGTTACTAGCTGGCGAGCAGTACTTC.

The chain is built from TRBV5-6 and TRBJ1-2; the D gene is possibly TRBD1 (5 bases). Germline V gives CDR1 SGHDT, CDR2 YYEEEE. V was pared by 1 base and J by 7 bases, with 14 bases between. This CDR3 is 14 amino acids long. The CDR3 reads CASSLFSGVGGYTF. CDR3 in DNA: TGTGCCAGCAGCTTGTTCTCGGGGGTGGGTGGCTACACCTTC.

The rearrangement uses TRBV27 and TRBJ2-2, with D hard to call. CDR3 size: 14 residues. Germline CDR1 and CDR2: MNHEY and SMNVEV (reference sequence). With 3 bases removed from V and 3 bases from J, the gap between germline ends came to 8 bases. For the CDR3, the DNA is TGTGCCAGCAGTTTGCGGCCGGACACCGGGGAGCTGTTTTTT. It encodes CASSLRPDTGELFF.

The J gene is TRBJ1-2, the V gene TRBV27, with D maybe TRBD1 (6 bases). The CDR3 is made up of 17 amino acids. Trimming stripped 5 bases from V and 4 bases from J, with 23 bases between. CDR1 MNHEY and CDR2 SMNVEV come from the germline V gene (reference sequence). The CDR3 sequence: CASSPRPTGTYRYGYTF. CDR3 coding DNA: TGTGCCAGCAGTCCCCGGCCTACAGGGACTTACCGCTATGGCTACACCTTC.

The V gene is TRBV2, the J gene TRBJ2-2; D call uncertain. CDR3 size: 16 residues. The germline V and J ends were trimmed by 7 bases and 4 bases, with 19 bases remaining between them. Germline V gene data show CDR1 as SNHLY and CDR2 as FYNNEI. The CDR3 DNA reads TGTGCCAGCACTGTCGGGCAAAAAAGGTCCACCGGGGAGCTGTTTTTT. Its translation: CASTVGQKRSTGELFF.

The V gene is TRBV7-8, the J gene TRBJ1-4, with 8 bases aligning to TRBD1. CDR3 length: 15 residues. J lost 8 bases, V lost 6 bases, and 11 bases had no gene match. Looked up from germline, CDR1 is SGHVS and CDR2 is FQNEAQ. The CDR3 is CASRQDRGVEEKLFF. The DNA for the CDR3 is TGTGCCAGCAGGCAAGACAGGGGAGTCGAAGAAAAACTGTTTTTT.

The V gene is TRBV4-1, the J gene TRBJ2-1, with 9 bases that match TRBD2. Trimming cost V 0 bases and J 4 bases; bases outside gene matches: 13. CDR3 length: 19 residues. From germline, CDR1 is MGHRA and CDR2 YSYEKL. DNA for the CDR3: TGCGCCAGCAGCCAAGATGGGGTAGCGGGGGCAAACTCATACAATGAGCAGTTCTTC. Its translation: CASSQDGVAGANSYNEQFF.

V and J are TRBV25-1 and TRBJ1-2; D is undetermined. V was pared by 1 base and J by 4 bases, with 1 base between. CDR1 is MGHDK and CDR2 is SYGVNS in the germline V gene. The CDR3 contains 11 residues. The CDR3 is CASSESYGYTF. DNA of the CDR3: TGTGCCAGCAGTGAATCCTATGGCTACACCTTC.

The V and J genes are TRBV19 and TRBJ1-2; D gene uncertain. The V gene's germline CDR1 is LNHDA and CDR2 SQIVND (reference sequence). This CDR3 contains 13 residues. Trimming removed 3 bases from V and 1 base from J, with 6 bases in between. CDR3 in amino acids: CASSIQSNYGYTF. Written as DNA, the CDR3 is TGTGCCAGTAGTATTCAGAGTAACTATGGCTACACCTTC.

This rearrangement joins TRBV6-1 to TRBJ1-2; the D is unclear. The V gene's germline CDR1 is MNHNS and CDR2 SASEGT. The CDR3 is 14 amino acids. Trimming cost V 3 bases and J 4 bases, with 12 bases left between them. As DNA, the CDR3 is TGTGCCAGCAGTGAGTCGGGTCGGTCCTATGGCTACACCTTC. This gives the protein CASSESGRSYGYTF.

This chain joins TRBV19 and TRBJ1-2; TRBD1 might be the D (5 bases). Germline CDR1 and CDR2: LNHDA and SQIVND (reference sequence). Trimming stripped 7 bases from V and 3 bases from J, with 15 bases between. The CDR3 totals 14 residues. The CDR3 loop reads CASMGRLEDYGYTF. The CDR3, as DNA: TGTGCCAGTATGGGGCGCCTAGAGGACTATGGCTACACCTTC.

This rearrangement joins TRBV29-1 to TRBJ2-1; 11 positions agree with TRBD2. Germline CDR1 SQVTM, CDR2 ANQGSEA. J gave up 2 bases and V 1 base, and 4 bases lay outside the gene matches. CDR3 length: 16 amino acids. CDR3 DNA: TGCAGCGTTGAAGTGGGACTAGCGGACCCCTACAATGAGCAGTTCTTC. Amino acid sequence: CSVEVGLADPYNEQFF.

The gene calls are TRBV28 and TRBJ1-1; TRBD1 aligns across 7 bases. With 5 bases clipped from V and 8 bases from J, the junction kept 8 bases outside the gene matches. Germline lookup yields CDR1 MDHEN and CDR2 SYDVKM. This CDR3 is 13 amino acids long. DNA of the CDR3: TGTGCCAGCAGTCCCAGGACAGGAACAGAAGCTTTCTTT. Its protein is CASSPRTGTEAFF.

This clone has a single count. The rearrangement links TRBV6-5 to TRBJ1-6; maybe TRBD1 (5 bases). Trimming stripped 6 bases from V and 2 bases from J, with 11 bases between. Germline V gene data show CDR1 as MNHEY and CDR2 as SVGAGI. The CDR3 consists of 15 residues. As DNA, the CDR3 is TGTGCCAGCAGCCCGGAGGGGCCCTATAATTCACCCCTCCACTTT. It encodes CASSPEGPYNSPLHF.

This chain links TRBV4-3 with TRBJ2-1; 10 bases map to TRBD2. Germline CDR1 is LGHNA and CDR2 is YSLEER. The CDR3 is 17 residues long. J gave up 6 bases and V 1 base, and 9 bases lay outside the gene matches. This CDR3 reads CASSQVAQLAGPNEQFF. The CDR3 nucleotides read TGCGCCAGCAGCCAAGTGGCGCAACTAGCGGGACCCAATGAGCAGTTCTTC.

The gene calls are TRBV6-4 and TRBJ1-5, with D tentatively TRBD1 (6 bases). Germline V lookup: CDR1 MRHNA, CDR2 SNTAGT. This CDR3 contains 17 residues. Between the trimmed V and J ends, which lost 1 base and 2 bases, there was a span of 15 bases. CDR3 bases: TGTGCCAGCAGTGACTTTTCGGGGGCGACCGGCAATCAGCCCCAGCATTTT. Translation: CASSDFSGATGNQPQHF.

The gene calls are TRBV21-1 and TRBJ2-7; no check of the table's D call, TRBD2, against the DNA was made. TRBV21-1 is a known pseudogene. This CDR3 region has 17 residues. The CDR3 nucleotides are TGTGCCAGCAGCAAATCCCACCCGGGGAAGAAAGGCTACGAGCAGTACTTC. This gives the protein CASSKSHPGKKGYEQYF.

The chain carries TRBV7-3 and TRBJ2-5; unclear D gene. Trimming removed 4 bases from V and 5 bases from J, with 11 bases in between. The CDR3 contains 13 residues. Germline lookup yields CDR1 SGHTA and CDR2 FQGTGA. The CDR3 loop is CASSSGSSETQYF. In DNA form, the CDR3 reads TGTGCCAGCAGCTCCGGTAGCTCGGAGACCCAGTACTTC.

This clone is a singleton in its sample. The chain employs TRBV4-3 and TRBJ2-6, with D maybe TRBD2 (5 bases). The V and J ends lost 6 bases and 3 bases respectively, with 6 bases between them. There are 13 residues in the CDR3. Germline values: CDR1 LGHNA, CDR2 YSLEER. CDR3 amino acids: CASRRVGANVLTF. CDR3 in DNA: TGCGCCAGCAGGAGGGTTGGGGCCAACGTCCTGACTTTC.

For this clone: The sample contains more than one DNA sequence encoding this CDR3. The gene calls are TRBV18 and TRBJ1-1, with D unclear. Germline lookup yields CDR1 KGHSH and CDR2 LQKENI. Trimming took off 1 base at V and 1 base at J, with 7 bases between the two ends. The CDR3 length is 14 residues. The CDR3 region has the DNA TGTGCCAGCTCACCACGGACGGGGAACACTGAAGCTTTCTTT. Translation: CASSPRTGNTEAFF. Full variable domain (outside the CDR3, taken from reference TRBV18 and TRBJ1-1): NAGVMQNPRHLVRRRGQEARLRCSPMKGHSHVYWYRQLPEEGLKFMVYLQKENIIDESGMPKERFSAEFPKEGPSILRIQQVVRGDSAAYFCASSPRTGNTEAFFGQGTRLTVV.

CDR3 bases: TGTGCCAGCAGCCTTAAGACGAACACTGAAGCTTTCTTT. It encodes CASSLKTNTEAFF. The chain uses TRBV6-1 and TRBJ1-1, with no clear D. CDR1 is MNHNS and CDR2 is SASEGT in the germline V gene. With 6 bases removed from V and 1 base from J, the gap between germline ends came to 9 bases. The CDR3 is made up of 13 amino acids.